The 16 T cell receptor beta chains presented below share a single source sample, sequenced in a study of tumor-infiltrating lymphocytes in primary liver carcinoma. Starting material of around 460 ng total RNA yielded TCR beta cDNA via a constant-region primer. Each TCR beta library was derived from three nested multiplex PCR rounds that employed slightly modified ARM-PCR. The opening two PCR rounds, 10 cycles each, paired TRBV1-TRBV30 forward primers with a C-beta reverse primer. TCRdb re-analysed the multiplex PCR reads in MiXCR, keeping a single row per CDR3 protein. The table lists fewer than 80,000 distinct CDR3 sequences, 69% of them singletons, with about 28% in the top ten. The tissue used was unsorted bulk material of about 20-33 mg. RNA and DNA were co-extracted from it with the AllPrep DNA/RNA mini kit. The specimen sequenced was tumor-adjacent normal liver tissue. The receptors come from a man aged 40-50 years with primary liver carcinoma and hepatitis B virus infection.

This clonotype was seen ten or more times. The rearrangement uses TRBV28 and TRBJ2-5; TRBD2 aligns across 9 bases. Unmatched junction bases numbered 7, after V lost 5 bases and J lost 0 bases. Germline V lookup: CDR1 MDHEN, CDR2 SYDVKM. This CDR3 region has 16 residues. The DNA of the CDR3 is TGTGCCAGCAGTGGCGAGCGGGAGGAGAACCAAGAGACCCAGTACTTC. Amino acid sequence: CASSGEREENQETQYF.

As concerns this clonotype: One end of the junction varies from germline; a read error may be responsible. The CDR3 loop is CVSRRASGKANTQYF. As DNA, the CDR3 is TGTGTCAGCAGGCGGGCTAGCGGGAAAGCAAATACGCAGTATTTT. The V gene is TRBV28, the J gene TRBJ2-3; 9 bases line up with TRBD2. The CDR3 totals 15 residues. Germline CDR1 MDHEN, CDR2 SYDVKM. Looking up the rest from reference TRBV28 and TRBJ2-3 gives the full variable domain: DVKVTQSSRYLVKRTGEKVFLECVQDMDHENMFWYRQDPGLGLRLIYFSYDVKMKEKGDIPEGYSVSREKKERFSLILESASTNQTSMYLCVSRRASGKANTQYFGPGTRLTVL.

As concerns this clonotype: This is likely a read error, given that the CDR3 carries no conserved phenylalanine or tryptophan at its end. The DNA is omitted, as the CDR3 cannot be located on it reliably, and the CDR3 follows TCRdb's listing. CDR3: CSVGEVLEHYI. The chain joins TRBV29-1 to TRBJ2-7. The CDR3 spans 11 residues, counting both ends. Germline V lookup: CDR1 SQVTM, CDR2 ANQGSEA.

As concerns this clonotype: At one end the junction does not follow the germline gene, possibly because of a read error. This chain links TRBV11-2 with TRBJ2-3; D may correspond to TRBD1 or TRBD2 (6 bases each). Germline CDR1 and CDR2: SGHAT and FQNNGV. The CDR3 covers 15 residues. The CDR3 nucleotides read TGTACCAGCAGCTTCTACGGGGGCAGCACAGATACGCTGTATTTT. The encoded protein is CTSSFYGGSTDTLYF.

Notes on this clonotype: It may be a read error: a sequence one base away is much more abundant. This likely comes from a read error, as the CDR3 has no conserved phenylalanine or tryptophan at its end. J is TRBJ2-1 and V is TRBV28, with D possibly matching TRBD1 (6 bases). The CDR3 loop spans 14 amino acids. Germline assignment: CDR1 MDHEN and CDR2 SYDVKM. Between the trimmed V and J ends, which lost 7 bases and 6 bases, there was a span of 16 bases. The CDR3 DNA sequence: TGTGCCAGCACCTTGTTGACAGGCTCCAATGAGCAGTTCCTC. Its translation is CASTLLTGSNEQFL.

Worth noting for this clonotype: An end of the junction differs from the germline gene, which may be a read error. The genes are TRBV6-2 or TRBV6-3 and TRBJ1-5; no firm D call. CDR3 size: 14 residues. From germline, CDR1 is MNHEY and CDR2 SVGEGT. The CDR3 region has the DNA TGTGCCGGCAGTGGTGGGCTTAGTACTCAGCCCCAGCATTTT. Protein sequence: CAGSGGLSTQPQHF.

V is TRBV5-6 and J is TRBJ2-5; 9 nucleotides agree with TRBD2. Per germline, CDR1 SGHDT and CDR2 YYEEEE. The J segment lost 9 bases and the V segment lost 7 bases, leaving 19 bases of the junction unmatched. The CDR3 consists of 16 residues. The CDR3 reads CASCSWGYSGRGAQYF. The CDR3 coding sequence is TGTGCCAGCTGCTCCTGGGGCTATAGCGGGAGAGGGGCCCAGTACTTC.

This clonotype was counted once. One end of the junction fails to match germline, which may point to a read error. The chain's CDR3 is CASSLWLLAGMIEQFF. For the CDR3, the DNA is TGCGCCAGCAGCTTATGGCTCCTAGCGGGAATGATTGAGCAGTTCTTC. This chain joins TRBV11-2 and TRBJ2-1; 9 bases are shared with TRBD2. Germline CDR1 SGHAT, CDR2 FQNNGV. This CDR3 is 16 amino acids long.

Concerning this clonotype: A much larger clone differs by one base, so this may be a read error. V is TRBV28 and J is TRBJ2-7; 7 bases fit TRBD2. The CDR3 loop spans 16 amino acids. Looked up from germline, CDR1 is MDHEN and CDR2 is SYDVKM. The CDR3 sequence: CASRRTRRSHAYERYF. CDR3 nucleotide sequence: TGTGCCAGCAGGAGGACTAGGCGGTCTCACGCCTACGAGCGGTACTTC.

As to this clonotype: Because it lacks the conserved phenylalanine or tryptophan at the end, this CDR3 is likely a read error. V usage is TRBV11-2 and J usage is TRBJ2-1; 8 bases agree with TRBD2. The CDR3 has 15 residues. Germline assignment: CDR1 SGHAT and CDR2 FQNNGV. The CDR3 sequence: CASSPWTSNYNEQFS. The CDR3 nucleotides are TGCGCCAGCAGCCCCTGGACTAGCAACTACAATGAGCAGTTCTCC.

A few counts support this clonotype. This chain joins TRBV6-5 and TRBJ1-1, with TRBD1 identical over 7 bases. Germline CDR1 is MNHEY and CDR2 is SVGAGI. Unmatched junction bases numbered 5, after V lost 6 bases and J lost 1 base. The CDR3 has 14 residues. The CDR3, as DNA: TGTGCCAGCAGAAAGACAGGGAGGAACACTGAAGCTTTCTTT. It specifies CASRKTGRNTEAFF.

The genes are TRBV14 and TRBJ2-5; tentatively, D is TRBD2 (5 bases). There are 14 residues in the CDR3. Looked up from germline, CDR1 is SGHDN and CDR2 is FVKESK. The V and J ends lost 2 bases and 5 bases respectively, with 12 bases between them. The CDR3, as DNA: TGTGCCAGCAGCCAATTATGGACTCAGGAGACCCAGTACTTC. Its protein is CASSQLWTQETQYF.

This clonotype was found once. One base away lies a much larger clone, so this may be a sequencing read error. V and J are TRBV6-1 and TRBJ2-5; D gene ambiguous. The CDR3 has 16 residues. Germline lookup yields CDR1 MNHNS and CDR2 SASEGT. CDR3 sequence (DNA): TGTGCCAGGAGTGAAGTTGTTCTAACGGACCAAGAGACCCAGTACTTC. It encodes CARSEVVLTDQETQYF.

With regard to this clonotype: At one end, the junction sequence differs from germline, possibly due to a read error. The V and J genes are TRBV4-3 and TRBJ2-7, with D perhaps TRBD1 (5 bases). This CDR3 region has 15 residues. The germline gives CDR1 LGHNA, CDR2 YSLEER. The CDR3 loop is CARSQEFDSSYEQYF. Written as DNA, the CDR3 is TGCGCCCGCAGCCAAGAGTTTGACAGCTCCTACGAGCAATACTTC.

In the case of this clonotype: A single base separates this from a much larger clone, so it may be a read error. This chain joins TRBV6-2 or TRBV6-3 and TRBJ2-4; D possibly corresponds to TRBD2 (7 bases). The germline CDR1 and CDR2 sequences are MNHEY and SVGEGT. Deletions cut 5 bases from V and 5 bases from J, with 13 bases between. This CDR3 has 14 residues. CDR3 protein: CASSRWGGENIQYF. CDR3 in DNA: TGTGCCAGCAGTCGCTGGGGGGGCGAAAACATTCAGTACTTC.

This clonotype was picked up a small number of times. One end of the junction varies from germline; a read error may be responsible. V gene TRBV4-3 combines with J gene TRBJ2-7; TRBD2 matches 8 bases. The CDR3 loop spans 16 amino acids. CDR1 is LGHNA and CDR2 is YSLEER in the germline V gene. CDR3 region: CASSTELAVASYEQYF. In nucleotides, the CDR3 is TGCGCCAGCAGCACGGAACTAGCGGTCGCATCCTACGAACAGTACTTC.